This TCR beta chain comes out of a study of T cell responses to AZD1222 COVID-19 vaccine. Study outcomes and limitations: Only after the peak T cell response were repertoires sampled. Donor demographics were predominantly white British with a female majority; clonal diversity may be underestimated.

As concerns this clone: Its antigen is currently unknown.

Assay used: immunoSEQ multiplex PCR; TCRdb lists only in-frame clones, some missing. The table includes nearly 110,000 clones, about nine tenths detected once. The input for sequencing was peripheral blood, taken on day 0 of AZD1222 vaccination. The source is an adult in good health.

The CDR3 loop is CASKGSATNEKLFF. The CDR3, as DNA: TGTGCCAGTAAGGGATCTGCAACTAATGAAAAACTGTTTTTT. This chain joins TRBV19 and TRBJ1-4; D gene uncertain. Germline V CDR1 and CDR2: LNHDA, SQIVND (reference sequence). Trimming took off 7 bases at V and 0 bases at J, with 9 bases between the two ends. The CDR3 has 14 amino acids.